Each of the 9 T cell receptor beta chains below was sequenced from the same sample in a study of T cells after yellow fever vaccination. A single record per CDR3 protein comes from TCRdb applying MiXCR to the 5' RACE reads. The sample includes approximately 70,000 distinct CDR3 sequences, 5% to 8% seen only once; the top ten take roughly 35%. The starting material was CD8+ T cells sorted from PBMCs, obtained about 41 days after the first yellow fever vaccination. These TCRs come from a man aged 18 to 29 who received the YFV17D yellow fever vaccine.

In its sample, this clonotype was seen many times. The chain employs TRBV5-1 and TRBJ2-7; D perhaps matches TRBD1 (5 bases). The germline gives CDR1 SGHRS, CDR2 YFSETQ. Trimming removed 0 bases at V and 3 bases at J, with 7 bases between. The CDR3 runs 13 residues. The CDR3 region is CASSLGQNYEQYV. The CDR3 DNA reads TGCGCCAGCAGCTTGGGACAGAACTACGAGCAGTACGTC.

This clonotype has ten or more counts. The rearrangement uses TRBV19 and TRBJ1-1; no firm D call. The germline V gene has CDR1 LNHDA and CDR2 SQIVND (reference sequence). Trimming pared 6 bases from V and 3 bases from J, leaving 11 bases between. CDR3 size: 13 residues. The CDR3 DNA sequence: TGTGCCAGTAGGTTCTTAGTGTACACTGAAGCTTTCTTT. Translated, it gives CASRFLVYTEAFF. The full variable domain, with the rest looked up from reference TRBV19 and TRBJ1-1, is DGGITQSPKYLFRKEGQNVTLSCEQNLNHDAMYWYRQDPGQGLRLIYYSQIVNDFQKGDIAEGYSVSREKKESFPLTVTSAQKNPTAFYLCASRFLVYTEAFFGQGTRLTVV.

The rearrangement uses TRBV29-1 and TRBJ1-2, with TRBD1 matching over 8 bases. The CDR3 is made up of 11 amino acids. The germline V gene has CDR1 SQVTM and CDR2 ANQGSEA. The J segment lost 12 bases and the V segment lost 5 bases, leaving 8 bases of the junction unmatched. CDR3 DNA: TGCAGCGTTTCCAGGGGGCCTGAGAACACCTTC. Translated, it gives CSVSRGPENTF. Full variable domain (missing parts from reference TRBV29-1 and TRBJ1-2): SAVISQKPSRDICQRGTSLTIQCQVDSQVTMMFWYRQQPGQSLTLIATANQGSEATYESGFVIDKFPISRPNLTFSTLTVSNMSPEDSSIYLCSVSRGPENTFGSGTRLTVV.

This clonotype has at least ten counts. V and J are TRBV7-7 and TRBJ2-2; 9 bases match TRBD1. CDR1 and CDR2 (germline): SSHAT, FNYEAQ (reference sequence). The CDR3 is made up of 17 amino acids. Trimming cost V 5 bases and J 3 bases; bases outside gene matches: 10. Here the CDR3 reads CASSHPGQGGDTGELFF. The CDR3, as DNA: TGTGCCAGCAGCCACCCGGGACAGGGAGGCGACACCGGGGAGCTGTTTTTT. Full variable domain (remainder filled in from reference TRBV7-7 and TRBJ2-2): GAGVSQSPRYKVTKRGQDVTLRCDPISSHATLYWYQQALGQGPEFLTYFNYEAQPDKSGLPSDRFSAERPEGSISTLTIQRTEQRDSAMYRCASSHPGQGGDTGELFFGEGSRLTVL.

In this sample, this clonotype turned up many times. This chain links TRBV20-1 with TRBJ1-2, with D unclear. V dropped 6 bases and J dropped 0 bases, with 17 bases sitting between them. The CDR3 contains 15 residues. Germline V gene lookup returns CDR1 DFQATT and CDR2 SNEGSKA (reference sequence). The CDR3 DNA is TGCAGTGCGCGAAGGGTCGGTCCCGCTAACTATGGCTACACCTTC. This codes for CSARRVGPANYGYTF.

This clonotype was seen many times. V is TRBV6-1 and J is TRBJ2-7; possibly TRBD1 for D (6 bases). Trimming took 5 bases from V and 5 from J, leaving 16 bases between them. Germline CDR1 and CDR2: MNHNS and SASEGT. The CDR3 contains 14 residues. CDR3 in amino acids: CASSQVPGHDEQYV. The CDR3 DNA reads as TGTGCCAGCAGTCAAGTCCCGGGACATGACGAGCAGTACGTC.

This clonotype has a count of ten or more. V is TRBV7-9 and J is TRBJ1-1; D uncertain. Germline V lookup: CDR1 SEHNR, CDR2 FQNEAQ (reference sequence). The CDR3 totals 11 residues. Trimming left V 3 bases short and J 6 bases short, with 5 bases between. The CDR3 sequence: CASSFSPEAFF. As DNA, the CDR3 is TGTGCCAGCAGCTTTAGCCCTGAAGCTTTCTTT.

At least ten counts were recorded for this clonotype. This chain uses TRBV5-5 with TRBJ1-2; D unclear. This CDR3 has 13 amino acids. V was trimmed by 0 bases and J by 3 bases, leaving 6 bases between them. CDR1 SGHKS and CDR2 YYEKEE come from the germline V gene (reference sequence). CDR3 sequence: CASSLGVDYGYTF. CDR3 in DNA: TGTGCCAGCAGCTTGGGAGTGGACTATGGCTACACCTTC.

This clonotype came up many times. This chain joins TRBV20-1 and TRBJ2-3, with TRBD2 matching 8 bases. The CDR3 contains 15 residues. Germline CDR1 reads DFQATT; CDR2 reads SNEGSKA (reference sequence). Trimming removed 3 bases from V and 5 bases from J; junction bases left unmatched: 10. Written as DNA, the CDR3 is TGCAGTGCTAGTCCACCGGGACTAGGGTTAGATACGCAGTATTTT. Its translation: CSASPPGLGLDTQYF.